One TCR beta chain is described in this entry. A second about 7 to 12 cycle PCR used barcoded and J-beta primers. Every molecule of cDNA carried a tag from a template-switch adaptor with 12 random nucleotides. TCRdb ran MiXCR on the 5' RACE reads and lists one entry per CDR3 protein. The sample comprises approximately 600,000 distinct CDR3 sequences, under 65% of which are singletons, and about two fifths rests with the top ten. Deletions cut 7 bases from V and 1 base from J, with 10 bases between. The germline V gene encodes CDR1 MNHEY and CDR2 SVGEGT. The CDR3 is 13 residues long. These data come from a study of blood T cells in healthy people across ages. The draw of peripheral blood yielded roughly 9.1 milliliters from each donor. Total RNA was extracted at no less than 6 micrograms per sample.

Sample: blood. The clonotype comes from a man in his sixties in good health. This chain links TRBV6-2 or TRBV6-3 with TRBJ2-5, with unresolved D. CDR3 DNA: TGTGCCAGCACCCAAGAACCCCAAGAGACCCAGTACTTC. Protein product: CASTQEPQETQYF.